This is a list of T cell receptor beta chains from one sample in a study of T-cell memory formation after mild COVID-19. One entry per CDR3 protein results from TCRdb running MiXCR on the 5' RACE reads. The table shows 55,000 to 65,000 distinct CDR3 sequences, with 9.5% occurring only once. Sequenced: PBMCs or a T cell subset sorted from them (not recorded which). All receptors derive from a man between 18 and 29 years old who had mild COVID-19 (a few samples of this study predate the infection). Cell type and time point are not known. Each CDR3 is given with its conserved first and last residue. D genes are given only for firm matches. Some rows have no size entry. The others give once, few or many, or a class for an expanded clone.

cdr3_nt: TGTGCCATCAGGCTTAGCGGGGGGGACAATGAGCAGTTCTTC; cdr3_aa: CAIRLSGGDNEQFF; clone_size: few; v_call: TRBV10-3; d_call: TRBD2; cdr3_length: 14; j_call: TRBJ2-1
cdr3_nt: TGTGCCAGCAGCCCAGGGGGCGTTTTGTTGAATGAGCAGTTCTTC; cdr3_aa: CASSPGGVLLNEQFF; clone_size: few; v_call: TRBV6-4; d_call: TRBD1; cdr3_length: 15; j_call: TRBJ2-1
cdr3_nt: TGTGCCAGCAGCTCCCTAGCGGGAGGGATCTACGAGCAGTACTTC; cdr3_aa: CASSSLAGGIYEQYF; clone_size: -; v_call: TRBV27; d_call: TRBD2; cdr3_length: 15; j_call: TRBJ2-7
cdr3_nt: TGTGCCAGCAGAGCCAGGGCAACTAATGAAAAACTGTTTTTT; cdr3_aa: CASRARATNEKLFF; clone_size: once; v_call: TRBV6-6; d_call: -; cdr3_length: 14; j_call: TRBJ1-4
cdr3_nt: TGTGCCAGCAGCGTAGACCTCTACGAGCAGTACTTC; cdr3_aa: CASSVDLYEQYF; clone_size: few; v_call: TRBV12-3/TRBV12-4; d_call: -; cdr3_length: 12; j_call: TRBJ2-7
cdr3_nt: TGCGCCAGCAGCCAACCCAGGGACCTAGCCAAAAACATTCAGTACTTC; cdr3_aa: CASSQPRDLAKNIQYF; clone_size: -; v_call: TRBV4-1; d_call: -; cdr3_length: 16; j_call: TRBJ2-4
cdr3_nt: TGTGCCAGCAGTCCGTTGACCTTCGGATACACCTTC; cdr3_aa: CASSPLTFGYTF; clone_size: once; v_call: TRBV6-2/TRBV6-3; d_call: -; cdr3_length: 12; j_call: TRBJ1-2
cdr3_nt: TGCGCCAGCAGCTTGAGGGTAGCGGGGGGCGAAGAGACCCAGTACTTC; cdr3_aa: CASSLRVAGGEETQYF; clone_size: few; v_call: TRBV5-1; d_call: TRBD2; cdr3_length: 16; j_call: TRBJ2-5
cdr3_nt: TGCGCCAGCAGCTTTGGGACAGGGAGAGTGGGTGAGCAGTTCTTC; cdr3_aa: CASSFGTGRVGEQFF; clone_size: few; v_call: TRBV5-1; d_call: TRBD1; cdr3_length: 15; j_call: TRBJ2-1
cdr3_nt: TGTGCCAGCAGCTCGGCGGGGGCAAATGAAAAACTGTTTTTT; cdr3_aa: CASSSAGANEKLFF; clone_size: -; v_call: TRBV28; d_call: -; cdr3_length: 14; j_call: TRBJ1-4
cdr3_nt: TGCGCCAGCAGCGGGGTTAGCGGGGGCACCCAGATGGAGACCCAGTACTTC; cdr3_aa: CASSGVSGGTQMETQYF; clone_size: few; v_call: TRBV5-1; d_call: TRBD2; cdr3_length: 17; j_call: TRBJ2-5
cdr3_nt: TGTGCCAGCAGCCAAGGGGGGGCCCAAGAGACCCAGTACTTC; cdr3_aa: CASSQGGAQETQYF; clone_size: -; v_call: TRBV4-2; d_call: -; cdr3_length: 14; j_call: TRBJ2-5
cdr3_nt: TGCGCCAGCAGCTTGGTACCACAGCCGAACACTGAAGCTTTCTTT; cdr3_aa: CASSLVPQPNTEAFF; clone_size: -; v_call: TRBV5-1; d_call: -; cdr3_length: 15; j_call: TRBJ1-1
cdr3_nt: TGTGCCAGCAGTTACCCTCGGCCAGGGGATCCCCTCCACTTT; cdr3_aa: CASSYPRPGDPLHF; clone_size: many; v_call: TRBV6-2/TRBV6-3; d_call: -; cdr3_length: 14; j_call: TRBJ1-6
cdr3_nt: TGTGCCAGCAGCCAGACAGGGGAGACCCAGTACTTC; cdr3_aa: CASSQTGETQYF; clone_size: -; v_call: TRBV28; d_call: TRBD1; cdr3_length: 12; j_call: TRBJ2-5
cdr3_nt: TGTGCCAGCACGAGGGCGGGGGCCTGCACAGATACGCAGTATTTT; cdr3_aa: CASTRAGACTDTQYF; clone_size: few; v_call: TRBV6-4; d_call: -; cdr3_length: 15; j_call: TRBJ2-3
cdr3_nt: TGTGCCAGCAGCGTAGGATATGGGGGCTGGTACGAGCAGTACTTC; cdr3_aa: CASSVGYGGWYEQYF; clone_size: -; v_call: TRBV9; d_call: -; cdr3_length: 15; j_call: TRBJ2-7
cdr3_nt: TGCAGCGTTTCTACGTCGGGCATGAACACTGAAGCTTTCTTT; cdr3_aa: CSVSTSGMNTEAFF; clone_size: few; v_call: TRBV29-1; d_call: -; cdr3_length: 14; j_call: TRBJ1-1
cdr3_nt: TGTGCCAGCAGCAAGAGGGATTTCTGGGGGGAGACCCAGTACTTC; cdr3_aa: CASSKRDFWGETQYF; clone_size: -; v_call: TRBV6-2/TRBV6-3; d_call: -; cdr3_length: 15; j_call: TRBJ2-5
cdr3_nt: TGCGCCAGCAGCTTCACCCACAGCACAGATACGCAGTATTTT; cdr3_aa: CASSFTHSTDTQYF; clone_size: many; v_call: TRBV5-1; d_call: -; cdr3_length: 14; j_call: TRBJ2-3
cdr3_nt: TGTGCCAGCAGCTACGAGGACAGGACTTATGGCTACACCTTC; cdr3_aa: CASSYEDRTYGYTF; clone_size: -; v_call: TRBV7-9; d_call: TRBD1; cdr3_length: 14; j_call: TRBJ1-2
cdr3_nt: TGCGCCAGCTCCCCCGGCCTCCGCACAGATACGCAGTATTTT; cdr3_aa: CASSPGLRTDTQYF; clone_size: many; v_call: TRBV5-1; d_call: -; cdr3_length: 14; j_call: TRBJ2-3
cdr3_nt: TGCGCCAGCAGCTCCCGAGGGGACTTCTATGGCTACACCTTC; cdr3_aa: CASSSRGDFYGYTF; clone_size: -; v_call: TRBV5-1; d_call: -; cdr3_length: 14; j_call: TRBJ1-2
cdr3_nt: TGTGCCAGCAGCTTATTGACAGGGGCCTACAATGAGCAGTTCTTC; cdr3_aa: CASSLLTGAYNEQFF; clone_size: many; v_call: TRBV11-1; d_call: TRBD1; cdr3_length: 15; j_call: TRBJ2-1
cdr3_nt: TGCAGCGCCGGGGGGGGCTATGAGACCCAGTACTTC; cdr3_aa: CSAGGGYETQYF; clone_size: few; v_call: TRBV29-1; d_call: TRBD2; cdr3_length: 12; j_call: TRBJ2-5
cdr3_nt: TGTGCCATCAGTGAAGGGATCGGACTAGCGCTCACAGATACGCAGTATTTT; cdr3_aa: CAISEGIGLALTDTQYF; clone_size: few; v_call: TRBV10-3; d_call: TRBD2; cdr3_length: 17; j_call: TRBJ2-3
cdr3_nt: TGCAGTGCAGCACAGGGGATGGGCACAGATACGCAGTATTTT; cdr3_aa: CSAAQGMGTDTQYF; clone_size: -; v_call: TRBV20-1; d_call: TRBD1; cdr3_length: 14; j_call: TRBJ2-3
cdr3_nt: TGTGCCAGCAGCCCTGACCCGTACACCGGGGAGCTGTTTTTT; cdr3_aa: CASSPDPYTGELFF; clone_size: many; v_call: TRBV5-6; d_call: -; cdr3_length: 14; j_call: TRBJ2-2
cdr3_nt: TGTGCCAGCAGCTTCCTACTAGCGGGGGGGCGTGCAGATACGCAGTATTTT; cdr3_aa: CASSFLLAGGRADTQYF; clone_size: few; v_call: TRBV7-2; d_call: TRBD2; cdr3_length: 17; j_call: TRBJ2-3
cdr3_nt: TGCGCCAGCAGTGACCTTACTAGCGGGGACGACGGCAGGACAGATACGCAGTATTTT; cdr3_aa: CASSDLTSGDDGRTDTQYF; clone_size: -; v_call: TRBV10-1; d_call: TRBD2; cdr3_length: 19; j_call: TRBJ2-3